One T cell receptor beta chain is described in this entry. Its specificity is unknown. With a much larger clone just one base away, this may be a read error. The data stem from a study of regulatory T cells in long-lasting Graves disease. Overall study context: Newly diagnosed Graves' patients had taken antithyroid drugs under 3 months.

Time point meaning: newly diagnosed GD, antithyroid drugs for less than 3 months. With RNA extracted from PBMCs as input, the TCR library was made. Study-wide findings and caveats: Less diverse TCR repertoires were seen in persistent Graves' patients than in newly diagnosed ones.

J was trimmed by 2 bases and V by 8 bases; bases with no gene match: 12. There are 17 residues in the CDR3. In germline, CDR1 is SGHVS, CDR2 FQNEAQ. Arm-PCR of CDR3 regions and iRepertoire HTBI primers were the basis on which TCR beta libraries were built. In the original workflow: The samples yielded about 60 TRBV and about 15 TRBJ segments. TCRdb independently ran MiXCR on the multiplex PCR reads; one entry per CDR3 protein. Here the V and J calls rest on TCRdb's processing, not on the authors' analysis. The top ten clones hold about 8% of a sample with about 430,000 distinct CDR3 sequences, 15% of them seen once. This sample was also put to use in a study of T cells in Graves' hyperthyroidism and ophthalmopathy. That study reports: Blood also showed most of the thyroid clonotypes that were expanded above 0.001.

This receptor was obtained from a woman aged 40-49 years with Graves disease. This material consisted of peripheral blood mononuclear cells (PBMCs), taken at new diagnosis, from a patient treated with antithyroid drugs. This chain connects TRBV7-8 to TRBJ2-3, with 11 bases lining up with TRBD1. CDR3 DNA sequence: TGTGCCAGCGTCTCAGTGCGGGACAGGGGGGCCACAGATACGCAGTATTTT. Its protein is CASVSVRDRGATDTQYF.